The clone carrying this T cell receptor (beta chain) was detected a few times. Antigen: not known. These data originate in a study of identical twins. This CDR3 region has 15 residues. Germline CDR1 and CDR2: MDHEN and SYDVKM. Unmatched junction bases numbered 15, after V lost 7 bases and J lost 6 bases. Study results and caveats: Not following the same donors, the study drew its conclusions from cross-sectional statistical analysis.

With template switching, a universal primer site was added, and the cDNA carried unique molecular identifiers. A single record per CDR3 protein comes from TCRdb applying MiXCR to the 5' RACE reads. This table holds a few hundred thousand distinct CDR3 sequences, about 8.5% found once. The same data also contributed to another study, on yellow fever vaccine responses in identical twins. That study adds: Twins showed a vaccine T cell response that reportedly seemed partly convergent, partly personalized.

V is TRBV28 and J is TRBJ2-7; 7 bases agree with TRBD2. The sample taken for sequencing was CD8+ T cells sorted from blood. The clonotype originates from a woman under 30 in good health. This chain's CDR3 is CASTGSRTSLPEQYF. The CDR3 region has the DNA TGTGCCAGCACCGGTAGCAGGACTAGTCTTCCCGAGCAGTACTTC.